This paragraph covers one T cell receptor beta chain sequence. Germline CDR1 and CDR2: GTSNPN and SVGIG (reference sequence). Trimming left V 0 bases short and J 6 bases short, with 8 bases between. This CDR3 comprises 12 residues. This sample is part of a study of T cells after somatic rescue of genetic block. Using immunoSEQ multiplex PCR, the repertoire was profiled, and TCRdb retains in-frame clones only, with some absent. The sample gives about 16,000 clones, approximately 75% of which show up once; 12% to 15% is in the top ten. The receptor was derived from a boy aged 5-17 years. Input material: peripheral blood mononuclear cells (PBMCs). The chain couples TRBV30 to TRBJ2-5; D not resolved. The CDR3 loop reads CAWSVPGKTQYF. The CDR3 bases are TGTGCCTGGAGTGTACCTGGGAAGACCCAGTACTTC.